This T cell receptor beta chain appears in the sequencing data of a study of T cells in pancreatic ductal adenocarcinoma. General study points: The resected pancreatic cancer cohort was biased toward the minority with early-stage disease. Tumor samples had fewer productive templates and about 8-fold fewer unique clonotypes than blood. Blood clonality (roughly 0.073) did not differ significantly from tumor (about 0.112).

For this clone: Its antigen is currently unknown.

Clones were read by immunoSEQ multiplex PCR, and TCRdb kept only the in-frame ones, dropping some. The profile covers over 90,000 clones, with about 95% appearing a single time and under 3.5% taken by the ten largest. V was cut by 2 bases and J by 7 bases, with 18 bases left in between. Germline CDR1 is MNHEY and CDR2 is SVGAGI. The CDR3 consists of 16 residues. Surgery without prior neoadjuvant therapy was the treatment of the selected pancreatic ductal adenocarcinoma patients. The chain uses TRBV6-5 and TRBJ1-5; possibly TRBD1 for D (6 bases). The TCR was taken from a human donor with pancreatic ductal adenocarcinoma. Sequencing was carried out using PBMCs. This CDR3 is CASSYRGAGGGQPQHF. CDR3 in DNA: TGTGCCAGCAGTTACAGGGGGGCGGGAGGAGGACAGCCCCAGCATTTT.